A single sample is the source of the 32 T cell receptor delta chains below, sequenced in a study of gamma-delta T cells after stem cell transplantation. TCRdb reanalysed the RT-PCR reads with CATT. The sample has over 1,000 delta-chain clones, under 2% seen once. Sequencing was carried out using gamma-delta T cells. These TCRs come from a human donor. It is not recorded whose cells these are; they may come from a transplant donor.

Concerning this clone: This probably arose from a read error, given a far larger clone one base away. Other DNA sequences from this sample encode an identical CDR3 as well. The chain employs TRDV2 and TRDJ3; TRDD3 agrees at 10 bases. The CDR3 loop spans 22 amino acids. CDR1 GEAIGNYY and CDR2 EKD come from the germline V gene. The CDR3 DNA follows: TGTGCCTGCGACACCACCGGCACTGGGGGATCCGGTCGGTCCTGGGACACCCGACAGATGTTTTTC. Translation gives CACDTTGTGGSGRSWDTRQMFF.

This clone has just a few counts. The amino acid sequence in TCRdb belongs to a much larger clone and departs from this DNA's translation at residue 12, likely a sequencing read error; the sequence shown is translated from the DNA. The chain couples TRDV2 to TRDJ3, with 12 bases fitting TRDD3. The J segment lost 13 bases and the V segment lost 4 bases, leaving 16 bases of the junction unmatched. CDR3 length equals 18 residues. Germline CDR1 is GEAIGNYY and CDR2 is EKD. The CDR3 DNA reads TGTGCCTGTGATTCTGGGGGATACGGATCCTGGGGCACTCGACAGATGTTTTTC. This codes for CACDSGGYGSWGTRQMFF.

Remarks on this clone: The protein in TCRdb stems from a much larger clone and differs at residue 12 from this DNA's translation, likely a read error; here the protein is translated from the DNA. CDR3 amino acids: CACDKVGESYTGKLIF. DNA for the CDR3: TGTGCCTGTGACAAGGTGGGGGAATCGTACACCGGTAAACTCATCTTT. V and J are TRDV2 and TRDJ1, with TRDD3 matching 7 bases. Germline V gene sequence: CDR1 GEAIGNYY, CDR2 EKD. The CDR3 contains 16 residues.

Sample share makes this clone large. Other DNA variants within this sample encode the same CDR3. DNA for the CDR3: TGTGCCTGTGACACCCTTCCCCCGCGCGATGCCGATAAACTCATCTTT. As protein: CACDTLPPRDADKLIF. The chain is built from TRDV2 and TRDJ1; perhaps TRDD2 as D (5 bases). This CDR3 region has 16 residues. The V end was cut by 0 bases, the J end by 3 bases, with 16 bases between. Germline loops: CDR1 GEAIGNYY, CDR2 EKD.

This clone turned up a few times. A read error likely explains why the TCRdb protein, taken from a much larger clone, differs from this DNA's translation at residue 9; the protein shown is translated from the DNA. The chain links TRDV2 to TRDJ1; D perhaps matches TRDD2 (5 bases). V shed 0 bases and J shed 3 bases, with 16 bases lying between them. The CDR3 runs to 16 residues. The germline CDR1 and CDR2 sequences are GEAIGNYY and EKD. The CDR3, as DNA: TGTGCCTGTGACACCCTTCCCCCGTGCGATGCCGATAAACTCATCTTT. The encoded protein is CACDTLPPCDADKLIF.

This clone was picked up a small number of times. This likely traces to a read error, being one base from a far larger clone. Other DNA sequences in the sample encode the same CDR3. V gene TRDV2 combines with J gene TRDJ1, with D unclear. Looked up from germline, CDR1 is GEAIGNYY and CDR2 is EKD. This CDR3 is built from 15 residues. This chain's CDR3 is CACDTVTRYTDKLIF. The CDR3 nucleotides are TGTGCCTGTGACACCGTTACGAGGTACACCGATAAGCTCATCTTT.

Comment on this clone: The protein that TCRdb holds for this DNA derives from a much larger clone and differs from the translated DNA at residue 15, which likely indicates a read error; the protein shown here is translated from the DNA. The chain combines TRDV1 with TRDJ1; 9 bases are a match to TRDD3. The CDR3 totals 18 residues. Germline CDR1 reads TSWWSYY; CDR2 reads QGS. The CDR3 loop reads CALPTIPTWTGGLDILIF. The CDR3 nucleotides are TGTGCTCTCCCTACTATTCCTACGTGGACTGGGGGACTCGATATACTCATCTTT.

This clone is deemed medium-sized (0.01 to 0.1%). With a far larger clone one base away, a read error is the likely cause. The rearrangement links TRDV2 to TRDJ1; D is unclear. The CDR3 runs to 15 residues. Trimming took 3 bases from V and 0 from J, leaving 13 bases between them. Germline CDR1 GEAIGNYY, CDR2 EKD. The CDR3 here is CACDAVTRYTDKLIF. CDR3 coding DNA: TGTGCCTGTGACGCCGTTACGAGGTACACCGATAAACTCATCTTT.

By share of the sample, this clone is medium-sized (0.01 to 0.1%). A far bigger clonotype differs at one base, so this is likely a read error. Distinct nucleotide sequences in the sample also encode this CDR3. V usage is TRDV2 and J usage is TRDJ1; TRDD3 matches 10 bases. CDR3 length equals 14 residues. Looked up from germline, CDR1 is GEAIGNYY and CDR2 is EKD. CDR3 nucleotides: TGTGCCTGTGACTTACTGGGGGATGGGGGTCGACTCATCTTC. This gives the protein CACDLLGDGGRLIF.

In its sample, this clone is medium-sized. Possible read error: a much larger clone is one base away. The chain links TRDV2 to TRDJ1; 10 bases agree with TRDD3. Germline CDR1 is GEAIGNYY and CDR2 is EKD. The CDR3 contains 17 residues. In DNA, the CDR3 is TGTGCCTGTGACACGATGCTGGGGGATAGGTACACCGATAAACTCACCTTT. It codes for CACDTMLGDRYTDKLTF.

Only a few counts were recorded for this clone. The protein held in TCRdb is that of a much larger clone and does not match this DNA's translation at residue 11, likely because of a read error; the protein shown is translated from the DNA. The V and J genes are TRDV2 and TRDJ1; the match to TRDD3 covers 9 bases. This CDR3 is built from 18 residues. From germline, CDR1 is GEAIGNYY and CDR2 EKD. The V segment lost 0 bases and the J segment 0 bases; nucleotides outside the gene matches: 10. CDR3 amino acids: CACDTLMGIREDTDKLIF. In DNA, the CDR3 is TGTGCCTGTGACACCCTGATGGGGATACGCGAGGACACCGATAAACTCATCTTT.

This clone came up a few times. With only one base between it and a far larger clone, this is likely a read error. The sample holds other DNA sequences that translate to the same CDR3. The chain employs TRDV2 and TRDJ3; 7 bases map to TRDD3. CDR1 is GEAIGNYY, CDR2 EKD, per germline. This CDR3 region has 20 residues. Written as DNA, the CDR3 is TGTGCCTGCGACACCACCTGGGGGGGGACGAGCTCCTGGGACACCCGACAGATGTTTTTC. Translating it yields CACDTTWGGTSSWDTRQMFF.

Comment on this clone: A far larger clone is one base from this, pointing to a likely read error. The chain carries TRDV1 and TRDJ1; 9 positions agree with TRDD3. CDR1 TSWWSYY and CDR2 QGS come from the germline V gene. CDR3 length equals 26 residues. The V and J ends lost 0 bases and 2 bases, in that order; junction bases with no gene match: 34. CDR3 coding DNA: TGTGCTCTTGGGGAACTAGAGGATCCATCCTCCTTGGAGATACTGGGGGAACCGGTAGGGACCGATAAACTCATCTTT. Translated: CALGELEDPSSLEILGEPVGTDKLIF.

This clone was observed a handful of times. This likely reflects a read error, since a far larger clone is one base away. Other DNA sequences of this sample code for an identical CDR3. The chain uses TRDV1 and TRDJ1; unclear D gene. Germline values: CDR1 TSWWSYY, CDR2 QGS. This CDR3 spans 12 amino acids. The ends were cut back, 4 bases at V and 11 bases at J, with 14 bases in the middle. CDR3 amino acids: CALGGHLSGLIF. CDR3 bases: TGTGCTCTTGGGGGCCACCTGAGCGGGCTCATCTTT.

By share of the sample, this clone is hyperexpanded. The identical CDR3 is also encoded by other nucleotide sequences in the sample. This chain uses TRDV2 with TRDJ2, with TRDD3 matching over 8 bases. The CDR3 sequence is 18 residues long. Germline values: CDR1 GEAIGNYY, CDR2 EKD. V shed 3 bases and J 7 bases; nucleotides not matched to a gene: 18. The CDR3: CACDPLGIHPPMGAQLFF. CDR3 nucleotides: TGTGCCTGTGACCCACTGGGGATACACCCCCCCATGGGAGCACAACTCTTCTTT.

There are a few counts of this clone. A far larger clone is off by one base, so a read error is likely. The chain is built from TRDV2 and TRDJ1, with 12 nucleotides matching TRDD3. Germline values: CDR1 GEAIGNYY, CDR2 EKD. The CDR3 spans 22 residues. The CDR3 nucleotides read TGTGCCTGTGACAGCATGCTCTACGGGGGTACTGGGGGATACCAGTACACCGATAAACCCATCTTT. The encoded protein is CACDSMLYGGTGGYQYTDKPIF.

Remarks on this clone: The protein that TCRdb holds for this DNA derives from a much larger clone and differs from the translated DNA at residue 3, which likely indicates a read error; the protein shown here is translated from the DNA. Other DNA variants within this sample encode the same CDR3. The rearrangement joins TRDV2 to TRDJ3; 12 bases match TRDD3. The CDR3 sequence is 18 residues long. CDR1 and CDR2 (germline): GEAIGNYY, EKD. CDR3 sequence reads: CARDSGGYGSWDTRQMFF. The DNA for the CDR3 is TGTGCCCGTGATTCTGGGGGATACGGATCCTGGGACACTCGACAGATGTTTTTC.

This clone was recorded a few times. A far larger clone is one base from this, pointing to a likely read error. The rearrangement links TRDV2 to TRDJ1; TRDD3 might be the D (6 bases). This CDR3 spans 21 amino acids. The ends were cut back, 3 bases at V and 0 bases at J, with 31 bases in the middle. The germline CDR1 and CDR2 sequences are GEAIGNYY and EKD. CDR3 protein: CACDLPTPFAVGAPHTDKLIF. In DNA form, the CDR3 reads TGTGCCTGTGACCTCCCAACCCCCTTCGCGGTGGGGGCCCCACACACCGATAAACTCATCTTT.

Note on this clone: For this DNA, TCRdb reports the protein of a much larger clone, which diverges at residue 7, most likely from a read error; the protein presented here is translated directly from the DNA. The V call is TRDV2, the J call TRDJ3; D is possibly TRDD2 (5 bases). Germline-derived CDR1 and CDR2 are GEAIGNYY and EKD. The CDR3 loop spans 19 amino acids. V was shortened by 0 bases and J by 0 bases, with 14 bases between the two germline ends. CDR3 sequence reads: CACDTLEDPSSWDTRQMFF. The CDR3 DNA reads TGTGCCTGTGACACCCTGGAGGATCCTAGCTCCTGGGACACCCGACAGATGTTTTTC.

This clone is classed as hyperexpanded. Other DNA sequences of this sample code for an identical CDR3. The chain employs TRDV2 and TRDJ1; D gene unclear. The CDR3 loop spans 15 amino acids. Germline loops: CDR1 GEAIGNYY, CDR2 EKD. V was clipped by 0 bases and J by 7 bases, with 17 bases between them. CDR3 residues: CACDTVVSRNGKLIF. The CDR3 DNA follows: TGTGCCTGTGACACCGTAGTTAGTCGGAACGGTAAACTCATCTTT.

A note on this clone: The amino acid sequence in TCRdb belongs to a much larger clone and departs from this DNA's translation at residue 4, likely a sequencing read error; the sequence shown is translated from the DNA. V and J are TRDV2 and TRDJ2; possible D gene TRDD3, 5 bases. The CDR3 contains 14 residues. In germline, CDR1 is GEAIGNYY, CDR2 EKD. Trimming removed 5 bases from V and 8 bases from J, with 17 bases in between. CDR3 DNA sequence: TGTGCCTGTGGCGTTCTGGGAGGTGGGGCACAACTCTTCTTT. Amino acid sequence: CACGVLGGGAQLFF.

The sample holds a few counts of this clone. The protein recorded in TCRdb matches a much larger clone and deviates from this DNA's translation at residue 16, suggesting a read error; the protein here is obtained by translating the DNA. The CDR3 region has the DNA TGTGCCTGTGACACCGTACGGATGGGGGATATATTCCAGGACACCGGTAAACTCATCTTT. Amino acids: CACDTVRMGDIFQDTGKLIF. This chain joins TRDV2 and TRDJ1; 9 bases fit TRDD3. The CDR3 covers 20 residues. Germline lookup yields CDR1 GEAIGNYY and CDR2 EKD.

This clone occurred a few times. Only one base separates this from a far larger clonotype, so it likely reflects a read error. Other nucleotide sequences from this sample produce the same CDR3. The chain joins TRDV2 to TRDJ1; 11 nucleotides agree with TRDD3. The V segment lost 4 bases and the J segment 3 bases; nucleotides outside the gene matches: 15. Germline V lookup: CDR1 GEAIGNYY, CDR2 EKD. The CDR3 is made up of 18 amino acids. CDR3 loop: CACEQLGDRGSAADKLIF. The CDR3 nucleotides read TGTGCCTGTGAACAACTGGGGGATAGGGGGTCCGCAGCCGATAAACTCATCTTT.

This clone qualifies as hyperexpanded (1% or more). Other DNA sequences from this sample encode an identical CDR3 as well. CDR3 sequence (DNA): TGTGCCTGTGACACCGTGTCGACTGGGGGATACGGTCCCGATAAACTCATCTTT. Translation: CACDTVSTGGYGPDKLIF. The rearrangement joins TRDV2 to TRDJ1, with 13 bases aligning to TRDD3. Looked up from germline, CDR1 is GEAIGNYY and CDR2 is EKD. Trimming took 0 bases from V and 3 from J; bases not matched to a gene: 9. The CDR3 is made up of 18 amino acids.

This clone was seen only a few times. A much larger clone lies a single base off, so this may be a read error. The chain links TRDV1 to TRDJ1; D unclear. Trimming cost V 3 bases and J 7 bases, with 42 bases left between them. Germline CDR1 TSWWSYY, CDR2 QGS. This CDR3 has 23 residues. CDR3 residues: CALGDLSNGSPFPFSGYRGKLIF. Written as DNA, the CDR3 is TGTGCTCTTGGGGACCTCTCCAATGGGTCTCCATTCCCGTTCTCGGGGTATAGGGGTAAACTCATCTTT.

This clone occurred a few times. The protein in TCRdb stems from a much larger clone and differs at residue 12 from this DNA's translation, likely a read error; here the protein is translated from the DNA. This rearrangement joins TRDV2 to TRDJ1; D might be TRDD3 (6 bases). The CDR3 loop spans 15 amino acids. Germline V gives CDR1 GEAIGNYY, CDR2 EKD. CDR3 nucleotide sequence: TGTGCCTGTGACGGTCTGGGGAAAAACACCGATGAACTCATCTTT. Residues: CACDGLGKNTDELIF.

A remark on this clone: TCRdb attributes to this sequence the protein of a much larger clone, which differs from the DNA translation at residue 3; a read error is likely, and the protein displayed is translated from the DNA. The chain joins TRDV2 to TRDJ1; 7 nucleotides line up with TRDD3. Germline V gives CDR1 GEAIGNYY, CDR2 EKD. CDR3 length: 16 amino acids. The CDR3 DNA reads TGTGCCTATGACAAGGTGGGGGAATCGTACACCGATAAACTCATCTTT. Translated: CAYDKVGESYTDKLIF.

This clone has only a few counts. The V call is TRDV2, the J call TRDJ1, with unresolved D. V gave up 0 bases and J gave up 4 bases, with 11 bases separating them. Germline CDR1 GEAIGNYY, CDR2 EKD. This CDR3 is built from 14 residues. The CDR3 sequence: CACDTVQANDKLIF. CDR3 DNA: TGTGCCTGTGACACCGTCCAGGCGAACGATAAACTCATCTTT.

The sample holds a few counts of this clone. The translation of this DNA and the TCRdb protein of a much larger clone differ at residue 4, probably owing to a read error; the protein shown here is translated from the DNA. This sequence joins TRDV2 and TRDJ1, with 11 bases identical to TRDD3. There are 18 residues in the CDR3. V dropped 5 bases and J dropped 3; count of bases not matched to a gene: 16. The germline CDR1 and CDR2 sequences are GEAIGNYY and EKD. The CDR3 reads CACGQLGDRGSAADKLIF. The DNA of the CDR3 is TGTGCCTGTGGACAACTGGGGGATAGGGGGTCCGCCGCCGATAAACTCATCTTT.

A remark on this clone: The translation of this DNA and the TCRdb protein of a much larger clone differ at residues 4 and 5, probably owing to a read error; the protein shown here is translated from the DNA. Other DNA sequences in this specimen translate into the identical CDR3. V gene TRDV2 combines with J gene TRDJ1; 11 bases align to TRDD3. V lost 3 bases to trimming and J lost 3 bases; unmatched junction nucleotides: 14. The CDR3 extends over 18 amino acids. Germline values: CDR1 GEAIGNYY, CDR2 EKD. DNA of the CDR3: TGTGCCTGTGACCTACTGGGGGATAGGGGGTCCGCCGCCGATAAACTCATCTTT. The encoded protein is CACDLLGDRGSAADKLIF.

This clone has a handful of counts. This chain links TRDV2 with TRDJ1, with 10 bases fitting TRDD3. J was trimmed by 0 bases and V by 3 bases; bases with no gene match: 6. The CDR3 runs to 16 residues. Germline V gene sequence: CDR1 GEAIGNYY, CDR2 EKD. DNA for the CDR3: TGTGCCTGTGACCCCTTGACTGGGGGATACACCGATAAACTCATCTTT. The encoded protein is CACDPLTGGYTDKLIF.

Judged by abundance, this clone is medium-sized. This likely stems from a read error, as it lies one base from a far larger clone. This chain connects TRDV2 to TRDJ3; 7 bases are a match to TRDD3. Germline V gene data show CDR1 as GEAIGNYY and CDR2 as EKD. The CDR3 is made up of 20 amino acids. CDR3 DNA sequence: TGTGCCTGTGACACCGCGGGCTTGGGGGAGCGCTCCTGGGACACCCGACAGCTGTTTTTC. It codes for CACDTAGLGERSWDTRQLFF.